This T cell receptor (beta chain) comes out of a study of cytomegalovirus exposure and HLA in healthy donors. A multiplex PCR was run with 60 Vbeta primers and 13 Jbeta primers. The protocol was immunoSEQ multiplex PCR, while the TCRdb copy is restricted to in-frame clones and leaves out a portion. The table has about 96,000 clones, approximately 79% seen once; the top ten hold approximately 2.6%. The CDR3 loop spans 15 amino acids. The germline V and J ends were trimmed by 4 bases and 3 bases, with 17 bases remaining between them. Germline V CDR1 and CDR2: SGHKS, YYEKEE (reference sequence). In this sample, this clone turned up once.

The clonotype comes from a man in his thirties or forties in good health and CMV-seronegative. This rearrangement joins TRBV5-5 to TRBJ2-7; D is perhaps TRBD2 (5 bases). The sample was PBMCs. DNA for the CDR3: TGTGCCAGCAGCCGGACGGGGTTAGGCGGCTACGAGCAGTACTTC. This translates into CASSRTGLGGYEQYF.